These 26 T cell receptor beta chains share one sample of origin, sequenced in a study of T-cell reconstitution after alpha-beta-depleted transplantation in children. Molecular barcoding with unique molecular identifiers was used for the TCRbeta library. TCRdb reprocessed the PCR reads via MiXCR and lists one record per CDR3 protein. The repertoire holds a few hundred thousand distinct CDR3 sequences, with under 15% as singletons. The sequencing used PBMCs, mostly from graft donor cells, collected 360 days after TCRalphabeta/CD19-depleted stem cell transplant. These receptors came from a male patient younger than 18 who had a stem cell transplant for acute myeloid leukemia, so the T cells may come from the graft donor.

The chain couples TRBV5-5 to TRBJ1-4, with D possibly TRBD1 on 5 matching bases. The CDR3 is 13 amino acids. Germline values: CDR1 SGHKS, CDR2 YYEKEE (reference sequence). V was clipped by 2 bases and J by 5 bases, with 7 bases between them. CDR3 residues: CASSLKGNEKLFF. CDR3 nucleotide sequence: TGTGCCAGCAGCTTAAAGGGGAATGAAAAACTGTTTTTT.

Many counts were recorded for this clonotype. The chain is built from TRBV28 and TRBJ1-1; D is undetermined. V was clipped by 2 bases and J by 3 bases, with 7 bases between them. Germline V gives CDR1 MDHEN, CDR2 SYDVKM. The CDR3 has 13 residues. CDR3 residues: CASSLSEHTEAFF. The CDR3 region has the DNA TGTGCCAGCAGTTTAAGTGAGCACACTGAAGCTTTCTTT.

This clonotype was counted at least ten times. The rearrangement joins TRBV28 to TRBJ2-7, with 9 bases fitting TRBD2. Trimming removed 9 bases from V and 4 bases from J; junction bases left unmatched: 16. The CDR3 consists of 16 residues. Per germline, CDR1 MDHEN and CDR2 SYDVKM. The DNA for the CDR3 is TGTGCCAGTTATAGTGGCGGGAGGGCCCAATTTTACGAGCAGTACTTC. Its protein is CASYSGGRAQFYEQYF.

This sequence joins TRBV11-2 and TRBJ2-1; 9 positions match TRBD2. V was pared by 5 bases and J by 8 bases, with 10 bases of the junction left unmatched. The CDR3 extends over 15 amino acids. From germline, CDR1 is SGHAT and CDR2 FQNNGV. The chain's CDR3 is CASSARLAGLHEQFF. DNA of the CDR3: TGTGCCAGCAGCGCCCGCCTAGCGGGATTGCATGAGCAGTTCTTC. The complete variable domain, with remaining parts taken from reference TRBV11-2 and TRBJ2-1, reads EAGVAQSPRYKIIEKRQSVAFWCNPISGHATLYWYQQILGQGPKLLIQFQNNGVVDDSQLPKDRFSAERLKGVDSTLKIQPAKLEDSAVYLCASSARLAGLHEQFFGPGTRLTVL.

V usage is TRBV12-5 and J usage is TRBJ2-1; 10 positions agree with TRBD2. The CDR3 spans 15 residues. After removal of 2 bases from V and 8 bases from J, the junction contained 6 bases not matched to a gene. The V gene's germline CDR1 is LGHNT and CDR2 FRNRAP. CDR3 protein: CASGLTYGLADEQFF. The CDR3 DNA sequence: TGTGCTAGTGGTTTGACTTACGGACTAGCGGATGAGCAGTTCTTC.

The DNA of the CDR3 is TGTGCCAGCAGTGATTTTAGGACTAGCGGGAGGGAGACCCAGTACTTC. Translation: CASSDFRTSGRETQYF. The chain uses TRBV7-6 and TRBJ2-5; 14 bases are a match to TRBD2. The V gene end was trimmed by 6 bases and the J gene end by 5 bases; junction bases not matched to a gene: 8. Germline V gives CDR1 SGHVS, CDR2 FNYEAQ. CDR3 length: 16 residues.

This chain links TRBV12-3 or TRBV12-4 with TRBJ2-5; a possible D gene is TRBD1 (5 bases). The CDR3 runs 14 residues. The ends were cut back, 8 bases at V and 1 base at J, with 14 bases in the middle. Written as DNA, the CDR3 is TGTGCCAGCGCGCAGACAGAAGCCCAAGAGACCCAGTACTTC. It is translated as CASAQTEAQETQYF.

The V and J genes are TRBV29-1 and TRBJ2-7; TRBD2 might be the D (6 bases). The CDR3 runs 12 residues. Per the germline V gene, CDR1 is SQVTM and CDR2 is ANQGSEA. Trimming took off 7 bases at V and 3 bases at J, with 13 bases between the two ends. CDR3 loop: CSGRGSGYEQYF. The DNA of the CDR3 is TGCAGCGGGAGGGGAAGTGGCTACGAGCAGTACTTC.

This clonotype has just a few counts. The chain recombines TRBV7-2 with TRBJ2-7; 8 bases match TRBD2. V lost 5 bases, J lost 7 bases, and 10 bases stayed unmatched. The V gene's germline CDR1 is SGHTA and CDR2 FQGNSA. The CDR3 runs 14 residues. CDR3 in DNA: TGTGCCAGCAGCAGAGACGGGAGGGCCGGTGAGCAGTACTTC. Its protein product is CASSRDGRAGEQYF.

This clonotype has just a few counts. The rearrangement uses TRBV29-1 and TRBJ1-4; D may be TRBD1 (5 bases). The CDR3 extends over 13 amino acids. The V gene's germline CDR1 is SQVTM and CDR2 ANQGSEA. With 7 bases removed from V and 3 bases from J, the gap between germline ends came to 12 bases. The CDR3 sequence is CSGTTDPNEKLFF. As DNA, the CDR3 is TGCAGCGGTACGACAGACCCTAATGAAAAACTGTTTTTT.

J is TRBJ2-2 and V is TRBV12-1. TRBV12-1 is given as a pseudogene. The CDR3 sequence is 17 residues long. The CDR3 DNA reads TGTGCCAGCAGCTTTGCGCTGGTAGCGGGAAGCACCGGGGAGCTGTTTTTT. Translation gives CASSFALVAGSTGELFF.

This clonotype was seen repeatedly, ten times or more. V is TRBV29-1 and J is TRBJ2-7; the D gene is possibly TRBD1 (6 bases). The length of the CDR3 is 11 residues. Germline-derived CDR1 and CDR2 are SQVTM and ANQGSEA. The CDR3 sequence: CSYRVTYEQYF. CDR3 DNA sequence: TGCAGTTACAGGGTTACCTACGAGCAGTACTTC.

This clonotype occurred a few times. The rearrangement uses TRBV5-1 and TRBJ2-7, with unresolved D. Trimming took 5 bases from V and 2 from J, leaving 14 bases between them. Germline CDR1 SGHRS, CDR2 YFSETQ. The length of the CDR3 is 14 residues. CDR3 region: CASSSGSLAYEQYF. In nucleotides, the CDR3 is TGCGCCAGCAGTTCAGGATCCCTAGCCTACGAGCAGTACTTC.

This clonotype was observed a handful of times. The gene calls are TRBV5-1 and TRBJ2-4; 10 bases are shared with TRBD2. Germline V gives CDR1 SGHRS, CDR2 YFSETQ. The CDR3 is 15 residues long. With 5 bases clipped from V and 7 bases from J, the junction kept 9 bases outside the gene matches. In nucleotides, the CDR3 is TGCGCCAGCAGACCTGGACTAGCGGAAAAGAACATTCAGTACTTC. Its protein is CASRPGLAEKNIQYF. The full variable domain, its missing parts supplied by reference TRBV5-1 and TRBJ2-4, is KAGVTQTPRYLIKTRGQQVTLSCSPISGHRSVSWYQQTPGQGLQFLFEYFSETQRNKGNFPGRFSGRQFSNSRSEMNVSTLELGDSALYLCASRPGLAEKNIQYFGAGTRLSVL.

This chain links TRBV15 with TRBJ2-3, with D possibly being TRBD2 (6 bases). Per the germline V gene, CDR1 is LNHNV and CDR2 is YYDKDF (reference sequence). The CDR3 is made up of 13 amino acids. V lost 4 bases to trimming and J lost 5 bases, with 10 bases between them. The CDR3 region has the DNA TGTGCCACCAGCAAAGGGACTCAAGATACGCAGTATTTT. Encoded protein: CATSKGTQDTQYF.

The chain employs TRBV7-2 and TRBJ2-7; D possibly uses TRBD1 or TRBD2 (6 bases each). Germline V gene lookup returns CDR1 SGHTA and CDR2 FQGNSA. The CDR3 runs 14 residues. Trimming pared 5 bases from V and 4 bases from J, leaving 15 bases between. The CDR3 loop is CASSRGGLEYEQYF. DNA for the CDR3: TGTGCCAGCAGCCGAGGGGGACTGGAGTACGAGCAGTACTTC. The variable domain in full, completed from reference TRBV7-2 and TRBJ2-7, reads GAGVSQSPSNKVTEKGKDVELRCDPISGHTALYWYRQSLGQGLEFLIYFQGNSAPDKSGLPSDRFSAERTGGSVSTLTIQRTQQEDSAVYLCASSRGGLEYEQYFGPGTRLTVT.

The sample holds a few counts of this clonotype. The chain couples TRBV14 to TRBJ2-2; D is tentatively TRBD1 or TRBD2 (6 bases each). This CDR3 has 17 amino acids. Germline CDR1 SGHDN, CDR2 FVKESK. Trimming stripped 1 base from V and 6 bases from J, with 18 bases between. CDR3 amino acids: CASSQASSSGGPGELFF. DNA of the CDR3: TGTGCCAGCAGCCAAGCTTCCTCAAGTGGGGGGCCCGGGGAGCTGTTTTTT.

As DNA, the CDR3 is TGTGCCAGCAGTGAACTCAGTATAGGGCCGAGCTCCTATAATTCACCCCTCCACTTT. This sequence encodes CASSELSIGPSSYNSPLHF. The chain employs TRBV25-1 and TRBJ1-6; no clear D. Per the germline V gene, CDR1 is MGHDK and CDR2 is SYGVNS. This CDR3 has 19 residues. Trimming cost V 2 bases and J 0 bases, with 17 bases left between them.

V usage is TRBV7-2 and J usage is TRBJ2-1; 11 bases line up with TRBD2. Germline loops: CDR1 SGHTA, CDR2 FQGNSA. V lost 0 bases to trimming and J lost 9 bases; unmatched junction nucleotides: 4. CDR3 length equals 15 residues. This CDR3 is CASSLATSGKGEQFF. The CDR3 DNA is TGTGCCAGCAGCTTAGCGACTAGCGGGAAAGGTGAGCAGTTCTTC.

In this sample, this clonotype turned up a few times. The chain is built from TRBV3-1 and TRBJ2-7; 7 bases align to TRBD1. V gave up 5 bases and J gave up 2 bases; unmatched junction bases: 9. Germline V gene sequence: CDR1 LGHDT, CDR2 YNNKEL (reference sequence). The CDR3 spans 15 residues. The CDR3 here is CASSESGTVPYEQYF. Written as DNA, the CDR3 is TGTGCCAGCAGCGAGTCCGGGACAGTTCCCTACGAGCAGTACTTC.

Turning to this clonotype: A clone one base away is much larger, so this may be a read error. The chain is built from TRBV3-1 and TRBJ1-1; 8 bases are a match to TRBD1. After removal of 5 bases from V and 4 bases from J, the junction contained 3 bases not matched to a gene. Germline V gene data show CDR1 as LGHDT and CDR2 as YNNKEL (reference sequence). CDR3 length: 13 residues. In DNA, the CDR3 is TGTGCCAGCAGCGTACAGGGGGGCACTGAAGCTTTCTTT. Residues: CASSVQGGTEAFF.

This clonotype was detected a few times. The V and J genes are TRBV18 and TRBJ2-7, with D perhaps TRBD1 or TRBD2 (9 bases each). Trimming stripped 4 bases from V and 1 base from J, with 29 bases between. CDR1 and CDR2 (germline): KGHSH, LQKENI. The CDR3 sequence is 20 residues long. CDR3 DNA: TGTGCCAGCTCACGTTTCCGGGACAGGGCTTTAGCGGGAGAGTCCTACGAGCAGTACTTC. This sequence encodes CASSRFRDRALAGESYEQYF.

This clonotype was recorded a few times. J is TRBJ2-3 and V is TRBV3-1; perhaps TRBD1 as D (5 bases). The germline gives CDR1 LGHDT, CDR2 YNNKEL (reference sequence). CDR3 length equals 16 residues. Trimming took off 0 bases at V and 6 bases at J, with 16 bases between the two ends. The CDR3 DNA reads as TGTGCCAGCAGCCAAGATCCCAGGGCTAGTTGGGATACGCAGTATTTT. Translation: CASSQDPRASWDTQYF.

This clonotype was observed a handful of times. DNA of the CDR3: TGTGCCAGCAGCTTAACGGGCCTAGCGGGAGGGCCCTCCTACGAGCAGTACTTC. This codes for CASSLTGLAGGPSYEQYF. This rearrangement joins TRBV7-3 to TRBJ2-7, with 12 bases aligning to TRBD2. The CDR3 totals 18 residues. The germline CDR1 and CDR2 sequences are SGHTA and FQGTGA. The ends lost 0 bases at V and 0 bases at J; junction bases unmatched: 6.

Here the CDR3 reads CASTARYRDGLYEQYF. The CDR3 DNA is TGTGCCAGCACTGCCCGGTACCGGGACGGCCTCTATGAGCAGTACTTC. The chain links TRBV12-3 or TRBV12-4 to TRBJ2-7, with D perhaps being TRBD1 or TRBD2 (5 bases each). V dropped 7 bases and J dropped 7 bases, with 26 bases sitting between them. This CDR3 region has 16 residues.

This clonotype came up many times. This sequence joins TRBV3-1 and TRBJ1-3; no clear D gene. This CDR3 comprises 16 residues. CDR1 LGHDT and CDR2 YNNKEL come from the germline V gene (reference sequence). The V and J ends lost 0 bases and 0 bases respectively, with 9 bases between them. The CDR3 bases are TGTGCCAGCAGCCAAGATGAAGGGTACTCTGGAAACACCATATATTTT. Amino acids: CASSQDEGYSGNTIYF.